A selection of T cell receptor beta chains follows, all from one sample in a study of T cell changes during pregnancy in multiple sclerosis. The repertoire was sequenced with immunoSEQ multiplex PCR; TCRdb's copy has only in-frame clones and lacks some. The sample lists around 66,000 clones, about nine tenths occurring once. Sequenced here: peripheral blood, sampled in the first trimester of pregnancy. Every receptor here comes from a female donor in good health, enrolled as a control in a pregnancy study. CDR3s include the opening cysteine and the closing phenylalanine or tryptophan. Fields, in order: clone size, D gene, V gene, CDR3 protein. The D gene is left open where the match is weak. Only part of the rows carry a size: once, few, many, or a class if the clone is expanded.

clone size: NA
D gene: TRBD2
V gene: TRBV4-1
CDR3 protein: CASSPRTSGKFANTGELFF

clone size: NA
D gene: NA
V gene: TRBV28
CDR3 protein: CASSLGSLTNEKLFF

clone size: NA
D gene: TRBD1
V gene: TRBV27
CDR3 protein: CASSPDRDSPIAFF

clone size: NA
D gene: NA
V gene: TRBV5-6
CDR3 protein: CASSQLLWGELFF

clone size: NA
D gene: TRBD1
V gene: TRBV29-1
CDR3 protein: CSVSTGYNEQYF

clone size: NA
D gene: NA
V gene: TRBV30
CDR3 protein: CAWSVFGNYEQYF

clone size: NA
D gene: TRBD2
V gene: TRBV11-2
CDR3 protein: CASGTGGLAGYEQYF

clone size: NA
D gene: NA
V gene: TRBV9
CDR3 protein: CASSVGAGDGRETQYF

clone size: NA
D gene: TRBD2
V gene: TRBV7-2
CDR3 protein: CASSSPSGTSGGARYEQYF

clone size: NA
D gene: TRBD1
V gene: TRBV28
CDR3 protein: CASSRAGQGNYGYTF

clone size: NA
D gene: NA
V gene: TRBV13
CDR3 protein: CASSLEGATSGYTF

clone size: NA
D gene: TRBD1
V gene: TRBV30
CDR3 protein: CAWSRTGGDNYGYTF

clone size: once
D gene: TRBD1
V gene: TRBV6-4
CDR3 protein: CASSPSTTGRIPGTEAFF

clone size: NA
D gene: NA
V gene: TRBV28
CDR3 protein: CASTPPTANEKLFF

clone size: NA
D gene: NA
V gene: TRBV5-4
CDR3 protein: CASSLGTLSSYEQYF

clone size: NA
D gene: NA
V gene: TRBV7-2
CDR3 protein: CASSLGWSETEAFF

clone size: NA
D gene: NA
V gene: TRBV5-4
CDR3 protein: CASSFGGNEKLFF

clone size: NA
D gene: NA
V gene: TRBV5-1
CDR3 protein: CASSLDPTGNQETQYF

clone size: NA
D gene: TRBD1
V gene: TRBV19
CDR3 protein: CASRRDTGVNNYGYTF

clone size: NA
D gene: NA
V gene: TRBV27
CDR3 protein: CASSLNRGAEKLFF

clone size: NA
D gene: TRBD2
V gene: TRBV9
CDR3 protein: CASSVGLAMRETQYF

clone size: NA
D gene: NA
V gene: TRBV5-1
CDR3 protein: CASSPGQPNTGELFF

clone size: once
D gene: NA
V gene: TRBV9
CDR3 protein: CASSRGLPELANTGELFF

clone size: NA
D gene: NA
V gene: TRBV29-1
CDR3 protein: CSAVGGNEQFF

clone size: NA
D gene: NA
V gene: TRBV4-2
CDR3 protein: CASSQDWSFDRGETQYF

clone size: NA
D gene: TRBD2
V gene: TRBV7-8
CDR3 protein: CASSLYTSGGFTDTQYF

clone size: NA
D gene: TRBD1
V gene: TRBV2
CDR3 protein: CASREDRRTYEQYF

clone size: NA
D gene: TRBD1
V gene: TRBV5-4
CDR3 protein: CASSFRDRPNEKLFF

clone size: few
D gene: TRBD2
V gene: TRBV7-9
CDR3 protein: CASSLDGEGSEQFF

clone size: NA
D gene: TRBD1
V gene: TRBV7-2
CDR3 protein: CASSSNRGQVYEQYF

clone size: NA
D gene: TRBD2
V gene: TRBV19
CDR3 protein: CASSSSGGRADTQYF

clone size: NA
D gene: TRBD2
V gene: TRBV2
CDR3 protein: CASSVTSGSSGTQYF

clone size: NA
D gene: NA
V gene: TRBV7-2
CDR3 protein: CASSLDPPGAGGYGYTF

clone size: NA
D gene: NA
V gene: TRBV7-9
CDR3 protein: CASSHPDAGPSSGNTIYF

clone size: NA
D gene: TRBD1
V gene: TRBV7-9
CDR3 protein: CASRETGWVYNEQFF

clone size: NA
D gene: NA
V gene: TRBV12-5
CDR3 protein: CASGLVAGTSTDTQYF

clone size: NA
D gene: TRBD1
V gene: TRBV29-1
CDR3 protein: CSVEVGGTGRDGEQYF

clone size: NA
D gene: TRBD2
V gene: TRBV6-4
CDR3 protein: CASSEPGGSTDTQYF

clone size: many
D gene: TRBD2
V gene: TRBV5-8
CDR3 protein: CASTRDYRDNEQFF

clone size: NA
D gene: NA
V gene: TRBV18
CDR3 protein: CASSPQGQDEKLFF

clone size: once
D gene: NA
V gene: TRBV19
CDR3 protein: CASSMFRGGPNTEAFF

clone size: NA
D gene: TRBD1
V gene: TRBV5-6
CDR3 protein: CASSLIRGRLGNQPQHF

clone size: NA
D gene: TRBD2
V gene: TRBV6-4
CDR3 protein: CASSLAGENNEQFF

clone size: NA
D gene: NA
V gene: TRBV7-6
CDR3 protein: CASSLSGNNQPQHF

clone size: NA
D gene: TRBD1
V gene: TRBV4-1
CDR3 protein: CASSPRDSQMAETQYF

clone size: NA
D gene: NA
V gene: TRBV5-6
CDR3 protein: CASSLGPAGTDTQYF

clone size: NA
D gene: NA
V gene: TRBV4-3
CDR3 protein: CASSQGAGLSYEQYF

clone size: NA
D gene: NA
V gene: TRBV5-1
CDR3 protein: CASRRFQDSFTNYGYTF

clone size: NA
D gene: TRBD1
V gene: TRBV5-4
CDR3 protein: CASSRSGGINEKLFF